The entry that follows covers one T cell receptor (beta chain) sequence. This sample is part of a study of blood T cell repertoires in COVID-19. Per the original methods: Cell counts per sample came from amplifying reference gene primers. Using immunoSEQ multiplex PCR, the repertoire was profiled, and TCRdb retains in-frame clones only, with some absent. That table is the source of V, J and clone size, and D and trimming were worked out from the DNA. The table includes more than 150,000 clones, around 91% detected once. The source material was peripheral blood. This receptor was identified in a man aged 50 or older with acute or convalescent COVID-19.

The CDR3, as DNA: TGTGCCAGCAGTCCGACTAGCGGGAACTCTGGGGCCAACGTCCTGACTTTC. It specifies CASSPTSGNSGANVLTF. This rearrangement joins TRBV27 to TRBJ2-6, with 11 positions matching TRBD2. This CDR3 has 17 amino acids. With 5 bases clipped from V and 0 bases from J, the junction kept 3 bases outside the gene matches. The germline V gene encodes CDR1 MNHEY and CDR2 SMNVEV (reference sequence).